This T cell receptor beta chain was identified in a study of T cells in Graves' hyperthyroidism and ophthalmopathy. For the study at large: Initial diagnosis, before any treatment, was when peripheral blood was collected.

Diagnoses used clinical symptoms, serum thyroxine and TRAb, thyroid ultrasound and orbital computed tomography. RNA transcripts gave rise to amplified TCR beta CDR3 regions. First-round RT-PCR targeting the TCR CDR3 was performed with the HTBI primer set. TCRdb reprocessed the multiplex PCR reads with MiXCR, giving one entry per CDR3 protein. The data contain about 680,000 distinct CDR3 sequences, 35% of them singletons. Trimming left V 4 bases short and J 8 bases short, with 17 bases between. CDR1 is KGHDR, CDR2 SFDVKD, per germline. This CDR3 has 15 amino acids. This receptor was taken from a woman in her forties with Graves' hyperthyroidism. The chain combines TRBV24-1 with TRBJ2-1; tentatively, D is TRBD2 (6 bases). The sample consisted of blood. The CDR3 DNA sequence: TGTGCCACCAGTGACCCCGGACTACCCCTAGATGAGCAGTTCTTC. As protein: CATSDPGLPLDEQFF.